The 28 T cell receptor beta chains reported below all come from one sample, sequenced in a study of regulatory T cells in long-lasting Graves disease. Building the TCR beta libraries relied on iRepertoire HTBI primers, and CDR3 regions underwent Arm-PCR. MiXCR, run by TCRdb on the multiplex PCR reads, gives a single entry per CDR3 protein. The sample has 400,000 to 500,000 distinct CDR3 sequences, around 17% seen once. Time point described: newly diagnosed GD, antithyroid drugs for less than 3 months. PBMC RNA served as the TCR library source. The data were also submitted as part of a second study, on T cells in Graves' hyperthyroidism and ophthalmopathy.

Here the sequenced sample was peripheral blood mononuclear cells (PBMCs), taken at new diagnosis, from a patient treated with antithyroid drugs. The origin of the receptors is a woman in her late teens or twenties with Graves disease.

Here the CDR3 DNA reads TGTGCCAGCAGGGGGGACAGTCATAATGAAAAACTGTTTTTT. It encodes CASRGDSHNEKLFF. The V call is TRBV12-3 or TRBV12-4, the J call TRBJ1-4; 7 bases map to TRBD1. The CDR3 is 14 residues long. V lost 6 bases to trimming and J lost 4 bases; unmatched junction nucleotides: 5.

This clonotype was detected many times. This chain joins TRBV5-1 and TRBJ2-2; unclear D gene. CDR1 and CDR2 from the germline V gene are SGHRS and YFSETQ. The CDR3 runs 13 residues. With 0 bases removed from V and 5 bases from J, the gap between germline ends came to 5 bases. The CDR3 coding sequence is TGCGCCAGCAGCTTGGGTGTGACCGGGGAGCTGTTTTTT. Translating gives CASSLGVTGELFF.

The rearrangement uses TRBV25-1 and TRBJ2-1; TRBD1 might be the D (5 bases). Germline V gene data show CDR1 as MGHDK and CDR2 as SYGVNS. Trimming stripped 2 bases from V and 6 bases from J, with 20 bases between. This CDR3 is 17 amino acids long. CDR3 region: CASSEKSRVWWANEQFF. The CDR3 region has the DNA TGTGCCAGCAGTGAAAAATCCAGGGTTTGGTGGGCCAATGAGCAGTTCTTC. The full variable domain, with the rest looked up from reference TRBV25-1 and TRBJ2-1, is EADIYQTPRYLVIGTGKKITLECSQTMGHDKMYWYQQDPGMELHLIHYSYGVNSTEKGDLSSESTVSRIRTEHFPLTLESARPSHTSQYLCASSEKSRVWWANEQFFGPGTRLTVL.

This clonotype was observed at least ten times. The chain joins TRBV2 to TRBJ2-3; the D gene is possibly TRBD2 (6 bases). Germline V gives CDR1 SNHLY, CDR2 FYNNEI. The CDR3 is made up of 14 amino acids. V gave up 8 bases and J gave up 0 bases, with 12 bases separating them. This CDR3 is CASRWGTSTDTQYF. For the CDR3, the DNA is TGTGCCAGCCGTTGGGGGACTAGCACAGATACGCAGTATTTT.

The genes are TRBV6-1 and TRBJ2-4, with 7 nucleotides matching TRBD1. V trimming: 3 bases; J trimming: 2 bases; junction bases outside the gene matches: 4. Germline CDR1 MNHNS, CDR2 SASEGT. This CDR3 contains 15 residues. As DNA, the CDR3 is TGTGCCAGCAGTGAGGCAGGGGGATCCAAAAACATTCAGTACTTC. Translating it yields CASSEAGGSKNIQYF.

This clonotype was recorded many times. This rearrangement joins TRBV28 to TRBJ1-2, with TRBD1 identical over 7 bases. Looked up from germline, CDR1 is MDHEN and CDR2 is SYDVKM. V was pared by 5 bases and J by 13 bases, with 13 bases of the junction left unmatched. The CDR3 length is 13 residues. The CDR3, as DNA: TGTGCCAGCAGTCTCTCGGACAGGAGAGGGTTCACCTTC. Translating it yields CASSLSDRRGFTF.

Notes on this clonotype: A much bigger clone sits one base away, suggesting this may be a read error. This rearrangement joins TRBV3-1 to TRBJ2-1; 13 nucleotides align to TRBD2. This CDR3 comprises 16 residues. The germline gives CDR1 LGHDT, CDR2 YNNKEL (reference sequence). V trimming: 2 bases; J trimming: 9 bases; junction bases outside the gene matches: 7. CDR3 bases: TGTGCCAGCAGCCAACCCGGGACTAGCGGGAACAGTGAGCAGTTCTTC. This codes for CASSQPGTSGNSEQFF.

In nucleotides, the CDR3 is TGTGCCAGCAGGGGGACTAGCGGGAGGGCCTCGGAGACCCAGTACTTC. Protein: CASRGTSGRASETQYF. The chain combines TRBV2 with TRBJ2-5; 16 nucleotides agree with TRBD2. Losses at the gene ends were 6 bases for V and 5 bases for J; bases not matched to a gene: 6. CDR1 is SNHLY and CDR2 is FYNNEI in the germline V gene. CDR3 length: 16 amino acids.

This clonotype was counted only a few times. This chain links TRBV27 with TRBJ2-2; TRBD2 is a possible D gene (6 bases). The germline gives CDR1 MNHEY, CDR2 SMNVEV (reference sequence). V lost 3 bases, J lost 8 bases, and 10 bases lay in between. This CDR3 region has 13 residues. The DNA for the CDR3 is TGTGCCAGCAGTTTTTCAGGGACTGGGGAGCTGTTTTTT. This translates into CASSFSGTGELFF.

There are many counts of this clonotype. The chain uses TRBV15 and TRBJ2-7; D gene unclear. From germline, CDR1 is LNHNV and CDR2 YYDKDF (reference sequence). V lost 1 base and J lost 6, with 10 bases in between. The length of the CDR3 is 13 residues. The CDR3 sequence is CATSRGGPSEQYF. The CDR3, as DNA: TGTGCCACCAGCAGAGGAGGCCCTTCCGAGCAGTACTTC.

As regards this clonotype: With only one base between it and a far larger clone, this is likely a read error. In this CDR3 the conserved last residue, phenylalanine or tryptophan, is missing, so a read error is likely. The DNA is omitted, as the CDR3 cannot be located on it reliably, and the CDR3 follows TCRdb's listing. The chain combines TRBV12-3 or TRBV12-4 with TRBJ2-1. The CDR3 spans 13 residues, counting both ends. CDR3 sequence: CASSPQVEYTQYL.

This clonotype was seen ten or more times. DNA for the CDR3: TGTGCCAGCAGTTCCGGGTGGGGGTCTGATGAAAAACTGTTTTTT. This sequence encodes CASSSGWGSDEKLFF. This chain connects TRBV12-3 or TRBV12-4 to TRBJ1-4; D is perhaps TRBD1 (5 bases). This CDR3 is 15 amino acids long. Between the trimmed V and J ends, which lost 4 bases and 6 bases, there was a span of 15 bases.

This clonotype was seen more than once but under ten times. This chain links TRBV11-1 with TRBJ2-7; 11 nucleotides align to TRBD2. The J segment lost 5 bases and the V segment lost 5 bases, leaving 11 bases of the junction unmatched. Germline V gene lookup returns CDR1 SGHAT and CDR2 FQDESV (reference sequence). The CDR3 loop spans 16 amino acids. The CDR3 protein is CASSVLAGGPPNEQYF. The DNA for the CDR3 is TGTGCCAGCAGCGTGCTAGCGGGAGGCCCCCCCAACGAGCAGTACTTC.

This clonotype was observed many times. The chain uses TRBV12-3 or TRBV12-4 and TRBJ2-7; 9 positions match TRBD2. Trimming removed 3 bases from V and 1 base from J; junction bases left unmatched: 7. The CDR3 spans 16 residues. The CDR3, as DNA: TGTGCCAGCAGTTTCCATCTTAGCGGGAGTTCCTACGAGCAGTACTTC. This encodes CASSFHLSGSSYEQYF.

The gene calls are TRBV3-1 and TRBJ2-2, with 10 positions matching TRBD2. The trim removed 4 bases at V and 2 bases at J, leaving 10 bases unmatched. CDR1 and CDR2 from the germline V gene are LGHDT and YNNKEL (reference sequence). This CDR3 is 18 amino acids long. This CDR3 reads CASSRGIIAGGNTGELFF. The DNA of the CDR3 is TGTGCCAGCAGCCGGGGGATTATAGCGGGAGGAAACACCGGGGAGCTGTTTTTT.

This clonotype was seen at least ten times. This chain uses TRBV14 with TRBJ2-1; D perhaps matches TRBD2 (7 bases). Trimming stripped 4 bases from V and 12 bases from J, with 10 bases between. The CDR3 loop spans 11 amino acids. Germline V gives CDR1 SGHDN, CDR2 FVKESK. This CDR3 reads CASSPGGRQFF. The CDR3 region has the DNA TGTGCCAGCAGCCCGGGGGGCCGGCAGTTCTTC.

J is TRBJ2-7 and V is TRBV20-1; D is perhaps TRBD2 (6 bases). Between the trimmed V and J ends, which lost 1 base and 5 bases, there was a span of 9 bases. CDR1 is DFQATT and CDR2 is SNEGSKA in the germline V gene (reference sequence). The CDR3 spans 12 residues. As DNA, the CDR3 is TGCAGTGCTAGAGGTGCGGGGAACGAGCAGTACTTC. Protein sequence: CSARGAGNEQYF.

This clonotype appeared many times. The chain joins TRBV27 to TRBJ1-1, with D possibly TRBD1 on 5 matching bases. Trimming left V 2 bases short and J 1 base short, with 5 bases between. The CDR3 contains 13 residues. CDR1 and CDR2 (germline): MNHEY, SMNVEV (reference sequence). The CDR3 bases are TGTGCCAGCAGTTTAAGGGGGAACACTGAAGCTTTCTTT. It specifies CASSLRGNTEAFF.

Comments on this clonotype: This likely reflects a read error, since a far larger clone is one base away. This chain connects TRBV20-1 to TRBJ2-1; no definite D call. The CDR3 extends over 12 amino acids. The V end lost 3 bases, the J end lost 10 bases, and 13 bases lay between the germline ends. Looked up from germline, CDR1 is DFQATT and CDR2 is SNEGSKA (reference sequence). The chain's CDR3 is CSASGFSYEQFF. The CDR3 coding sequence is TGCAGTGCTAGTGGGTTTTCCTACGAGCAGTTCTTC.

The V and J genes are TRBV9 and TRBJ1-2; TRBD1 might be the D (6 bases). Germline values: CDR1 SGDLS, CDR2 YYNGEE. The CDR3 consists of 13 residues. V was shortened by 1 base and J by 7 bases, with 11 bases between the two germline ends. In DNA form, the CDR3 reads TGTGCCAGCAGCGTAAAGGGGGGGCTTGGCTACACCTTC. It specifies CASSVKGGLGYTF.

This clonotype was picked up many times. The CDR3 bases are TGTGCCAGCAGTGCTCTCGGGAGTTTGTGGAATGAGCAGTTCTTC. Protein sequence: CASSALGSLWNEQFF. The chain recombines TRBV28 with TRBJ2-1; perhaps TRBD2 as D (6 bases). Trimming pared 5 bases from V and 7 bases from J, leaving 18 bases between. The CDR3 loop spans 15 amino acids. The germline gives CDR1 MDHEN, CDR2 SYDVKM.

This clonotype was seen only a few times. This chain joins TRBV11-3 and TRBJ2-1, with 7 bases identical to TRBD2. The CDR3 extends over 15 amino acids. With 2 bases clipped from V and 8 bases from J, the junction kept 9 bases outside the gene matches. CDR1 SGHNT and CDR2 YENEEA come from the germline V gene. CDR3 nucleotides: TGTGCCAGCAGCTTATGGGTAGCGGGTATATATGAGCAGTTCTTC. It translates to CASSLWVAGIYEQFF.

The chain has TRBV29-1 and TRBJ1-2; no definite D call. V dropped 6 bases and J dropped 8 bases, with 16 bases sitting between them. Per germline, CDR1 SQVTM and CDR2 ANQGSEA. The CDR3 covers 12 residues. CDR3 in amino acids: CSVEPRVRGYTF. Written as DNA, the CDR3 is TGCAGCGTCGAGCCAAGGGTGCGGGGCTACACCTTC.

This clonotype appeared many times. The rearrangement links TRBV7-6 to TRBJ2-7, with 7 bases identical to TRBD1. The CDR3 contains 14 residues. Germline values: CDR1 SGHVS, CDR2 FNYEAQ. V was clipped by 1 base and J by 5 bases; unmatched bases: 5. CDR3 DNA sequence: TGTGCCAGCAGCTTAGACAGGGGCTTCGACGAGCAGTACTTC. This encodes CASSLDRGFDEQYF.

Concerning this clonotype itself: This CDR3 fails to terminate in the conserved phenylalanine or tryptophan, so it likely reflects a read error. The chain has TRBV5-1 and TRBJ2-2; D unclear. Trimming pared 0 bases from V and 1 base from J, leaving 7 bases between. CDR1 and CDR2 (germline): SGHRS, YFSETQ. This CDR3 spans 15 amino acids. CDR3 in amino acids: CASSLVERNTGELFS. The CDR3 DNA sequence: TGCGCCAGCAGCTTGGTAGAGAGGAACACCGGGGAGCTGTTTTCT.

This clonotype was seen more than once but under ten times. This sequence joins TRBV7-9 and TRBJ1-6; 8 nucleotides line up with TRBD1. Germline-derived CDR1 and CDR2 are SEHNR and FQNEAQ (reference sequence). Trimming took 4 bases from V and 7 from J; bases not matched to a gene: 6. The CDR3 has 15 residues. This CDR3 is CASSSGQGGNSPLHF. For the CDR3, the DNA is TGTGCCAGCAGCTCAGGACAGGGAGGAAATTCACCCCTCCACTTT.

This clonotype was counted ten times or more. The chain couples TRBV14 to TRBJ2-7; unclear D gene. CDR3 length: 11 amino acids. The V gene's germline CDR1 is SGHDN and CDR2 FVKESK. V was pared by 0 bases and J by 4 bases, with 1 base between. The CDR3 loop reads CASSQEYEQYF. The CDR3 nucleotides read TGTGCCAGCAGCCAAGAGTACGAGCAGTACTTC. Drawing the rest from reference TRBV14 and TRBJ2-7, the complete variable domain is EAGVTQFPSHSVIEKGQTVTLRCDPISGHDNLYWYRRVMGKEIKFLLHFVKESKQDESGMPNNRFLAERTGGTYSTLKVQPAELEDSGVYFCASSQEYEQYFGPGTRLTVT.

This clonotype was detected a few times. The gene calls are TRBV6-1 and TRBJ2-2; 7 nucleotides match TRBD1. CDR3 size: 16 residues. Germline CDR1 reads MNHNS; CDR2 reads SASEGT. The V and J ends lost 11 bases and 4 bases, in that order; junction bases with no gene match: 16. CDR3 sequence: CASFPGTAGITGELFF. In DNA, the CDR3 is TGTGCCTCCTTTCCCGGGACAGCCGGGATCACCGGGGAGCTGTTTTTT.